This T cell receptor (beta chain) was recorded in a study of T cell changes during pregnancy in multiple sclerosis. The CDR3 covers 14 residues. V was pared by 5 bases and J by 5 bases, with 12 bases between. From germline, CDR1 is MNHNS and CDR2 SASEGT. Here immunoSEQ multiplex PCR was the method, and the copy in TCRdb shows in-frame clones only, minus some. This sample has under 50,000 clones, with around 90% found just once. The sequence derives from a female donor with multiple sclerosis, enrolled in a pregnancy study. The chain has TRBV6-1 and TRBJ1-4; D is perhaps TRBD1 (6 bases). The sequencing here drew on CD4+ T cells from peripheral blood mononuclear cells, taken before pregnancy. Here the CDR3 DNA reads TGTGCCAGCAGTATGGACAGAGTCAATGAAAAACTGTTTTTT. Its translation is CASSMDRVNEKLFF.